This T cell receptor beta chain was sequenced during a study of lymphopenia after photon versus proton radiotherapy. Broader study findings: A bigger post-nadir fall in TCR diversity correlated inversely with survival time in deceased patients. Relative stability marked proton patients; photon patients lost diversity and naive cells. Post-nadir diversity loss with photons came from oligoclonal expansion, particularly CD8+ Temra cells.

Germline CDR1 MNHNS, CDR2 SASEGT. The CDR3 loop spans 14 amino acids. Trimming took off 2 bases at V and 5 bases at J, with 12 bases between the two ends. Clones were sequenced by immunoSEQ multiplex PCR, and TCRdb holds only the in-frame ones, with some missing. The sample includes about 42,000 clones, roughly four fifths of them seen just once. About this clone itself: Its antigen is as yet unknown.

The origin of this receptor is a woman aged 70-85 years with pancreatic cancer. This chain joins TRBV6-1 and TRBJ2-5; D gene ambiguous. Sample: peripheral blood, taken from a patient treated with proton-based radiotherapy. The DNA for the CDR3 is TGTGCCAGCAGTGAAAGGGTGTCTATGGAGACCCAGTACTTC. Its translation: CASSERVSMETQYF.